Shown below are 32 T cell receptor beta chains from a single sample sequenced in a study of shared clonotypes between healthy human individuals. Profiling relied on immunoSEQ multiplex PCR, and the TCRdb table lists in-frame clones only, not all of them. The profile shows around 2,000,000 clones, approximately 95% of them singletons. Naive CD8 isolation took CD45RO-negative cells positively selected for CCR7 and excluded terminally differentiated effector memory CD45RA+ cells. Sequencing was carried out using naive CD8+ T cells sorted from blood. Receptors were obtained from a man younger than 30 in good health.

This rearrangement joins TRBV4-1 to TRBJ2-5; D is perhaps TRBD1 (5 bases). V was pared by 4 bases and J by 3 bases, with 12 bases between. The CDR3 has 14 amino acids. The germline gives CDR1 MGHRA, CDR2 YSYEKL. The CDR3 DNA follows: TGCGCCAGCAGCCTCCCGGGCAGGGAAGAGACCCAGTACTTC. Its protein product is CASSLPGREETQYF.

The chain links TRBV9 to TRBJ1-3; D gene ambiguous. The CDR3 is 15 residues long. Germline V gene lookup returns CDR1 SGDLS and CDR2 YYNGEE. V lost 0 bases to trimming and J lost 4 bases, with 11 bases between them. The DNA of the CDR3 is TGTGCCAGCAGCGTAGATGAGGGCTGGGGAAACACCATATATTTT. Translation gives CASSVDEGWGNTIYF.

The chain combines TRBV18 with TRBJ2-3, with TRBD2 matching over 7 bases. Per the germline V gene, CDR1 is KGHSH and CDR2 is LQKENI. The CDR3 length is 17 residues. J lost 4 bases, V lost 0 bases, and 10 bases had no gene match. The CDR3 region is CASSPPRLAPEADTQYF. For the CDR3, the DNA is TGTGCCAGCTCACCACCGAGACTAGCCCCAGAAGCAGATACGCAGTATTTT.

This rearrangement joins TRBV5-8 to TRBJ1-5, with TRBD1 as a possible D gene (5 bases). Germline values: CDR1 SGHTS, CDR2 YDEGEE. There are 18 residues in the CDR3. Trimming pared 0 bases from V and 1 base from J, leaving 17 bases between. CDR3 sequence: CASSLVEGRFLSNQPQHF. The CDR3, as DNA: TGTGCCAGCAGCTTGGTAGAGGGGAGGTTTCTAAGCAATCAGCCCCAGCATTTT.

The chain has TRBV25-1 and TRBJ2-1, with 12 bases aligning to TRBD1. CDR1 and CDR2 from the germline V gene are MGHDK and SYGVNS. J lost 9 bases, V lost 1 base, and 1 base had no gene match. This CDR3 region has 14 residues. CDR3 sequence (DNA): TGTGCCAGCAGTGAATTGGGACAGGGGGCTGAGCAGTTCTTC. It specifies CASSELGQGAEQFF.

The V gene is TRBV7-9, the J gene TRBJ1-1, with D hard to call. The length of the CDR3 is 13 residues. The V end was cut by 5 bases, the J end by 3 bases, with 10 bases between. Germline V gives CDR1 SEHNR, CDR2 FQNEAQ (reference sequence). The CDR3 here is CASSHKGDTEAFF. The CDR3 bases are TGTGCCAGCAGCCATAAGGGAGACACTGAAGCTTTCTTT.

V and J are TRBV6-6 and TRBJ1-2, with unresolved D. This CDR3 has 11 amino acids. Between the trimmed V and J ends, which lost 5 bases and 8 bases, there was a span of 9 bases. Per germline, CDR1 MNHNY and CDR2 SVGAGI (reference sequence). The CDR3 reads CASSTQGGYTF. In DNA form, the CDR3 reads TGTGCCAGCAGTACCCAAGGGGGCTACACCTTC.

This chain links TRBV25-1 with TRBJ1-2; possibly TRBD1 for D (5 bases). The germline gives CDR1 MGHDK, CDR2 SYGVNS. Trimming removed 5 bases at V and 5 bases at J, with 21 bases between. The CDR3 runs to 16 residues. CDR3 in amino acids: CASSTRWVGEEYGYTF. The CDR3 nucleotides read TGTGCCAGCAGTACCCGCTGGGTGGGGGAAGAATATGGCTACACCTTC.

The rearrangement uses TRBV6-1 and TRBJ2-5, with TRBD2 matching over 7 bases. This CDR3 is built from 14 residues. The junction had 1 base not matched to a gene; V was cut back by 1 base and J by 2 bases. Germline CDR1 reads MNHNS; CDR2 reads SASEGT. CDR3 coding DNA: TGTGCCAGCAGTGAAGAGGGAGGGCAAGAGACCCAGTACTTC. This translates into CASSEEGGQETQYF.

The J gene is TRBJ1-6, the V gene TRBV5-6; D ambiguous. The germline V gene encodes CDR1 SGHDT and CDR2 YYEEEE. The CDR3 has 13 residues. V was shortened by 10 bases and J by 9 bases, with 17 bases between the two germline ends. The CDR3 nucleotides read TGTGCCGGCGGTAGAGGGCTCGGTTCACCCCTCCACTTT. This sequence encodes CAGGRGLGSPLHF.

The chain uses TRBV9 and TRBJ2-7, with a tentative D call TRBD1 (5 bases). The CDR3 has 16 amino acids. Per germline, CDR1 SGDLS and CDR2 YYNGEE. Between the trimmed V and J ends, which lost 3 bases and 0 bases, there was a span of 16 bases. For the CDR3, the DNA is TGTGCCAGCAGCGATTCTTTCCCGGACACCTCCTACGAGCAGTACTTC. This codes for CASSDSFPDTSYEQYF.

V usage is TRBV7-9 and J usage is TRBJ2-7; TRBD1 aligns across 7 bases. J lost 4 bases, V lost 4 bases, and 7 bases had no gene match. CDR1 is SEHNR and CDR2 is FQNEAQ in the germline V gene (reference sequence). The CDR3 extends over 14 amino acids. CDR3: CASSYTGDQYEQYF. The CDR3 coding sequence is TGTGCCAGCAGCTACACAGGGGATCAATACGAGCAGTACTTC.

As for this clone: Sequence at one end of the junction differs from germline and may be a read error. This sequence joins TRBV6-1 and TRBJ1-5; D is uncertain. Per the germline V gene, CDR1 is MNHNS and CDR2 is SASEGT. This CDR3 is built from 16 residues. The CDR3, as DNA: TGTGCCAGCAGCGAAGTAGGAGCTTCAGTCAATCAGCCCCAGCATTTT. Translated: CASSEVGASVNQPQHF.

The chain combines TRBV7-9 with TRBJ2-7, with 7 nucleotides matching TRBD1. CDR3 length: 14 amino acids. J gave up 3 bases and V 5 bases, and 7 bases lay outside the gene matches. Germline assignment: CDR1 SEHNR and CDR2 FQNEAQ (reference sequence). The CDR3, as DNA: TGTGCCAGCAGCGGGAGCCGGGACAGCTACGAGCAGTACTTC. This codes for CASSGSRDSYEQYF.

The V and J genes are TRBV13 and TRBJ2-7; TRBD1 or TRBD2 may be the D gene (6 bases each). CDR1 is PRHDT, CDR2 FYEKMQ, per germline (reference sequence). V lost 1 base, J lost 7 bases, and 17 bases lay in between. The CDR3 is 15 residues long. The DNA of the CDR3 is TGTGCCAGCAGCTTAGCGGGGGCCCCCGGGGAGGAGCAGTACTTC. It translates to CASSLAGAPGEEQYF. Based on the CDR3 plus reference TRBV13 and TRBJ2-7, the full variable domain is AAGVIQSPRHLIKEKRETATLKCYPIPRHDTVYWYQQGPGQDPQFLISFYEKMQSDKGSIPDRFSAQQFSDYHSELNMSSLELGDSALYFCASSLAGAPGEEQYFGPGTRLTVT.

The chain employs TRBV7-6 and TRBJ2-5; TRBD1 might be the D (7 bases). Between the trimmed V and J ends, which lost 2 bases and 2 bases, there was a span of 15 bases. CDR1 and CDR2 from the germline V gene are SGHVS and FNYEAQ. CDR3 size: 16 residues. CDR3 loop: CASSLRLEGQQETQYF. The CDR3 nucleotides read TGTGCCAGCAGCTTAAGATTGGAGGGACAGCAAGAGACCCAGTACTTC.

V is TRBV29-1 and J is TRBJ2-2; D uncertain. Germline CDR1 and CDR2: SQVTM and ANQGSEA. The CDR3 is 11 residues long. The CDR3 spells CSTGWAGELFF. In DNA form, the CDR3 reads TGCAGTACCGGGTGGGCCGGGGAGCTGTTTTTT.

The CDR3 DNA follows: TGTGCCAGCAGCGTATACGGAGGAGGGGAGCAGTTCTTC. This encodes CASSVYGGGEQFF. The gene calls are TRBV9 and TRBJ2-1; a possible D gene is TRBD2 (6 bases). This CDR3 spans 13 amino acids. Trimming cost V 1 base and J 10 bases, with 12 bases left between them. Germline values: CDR1 SGDLS, CDR2 YYNGEE.

As for this clone: The same CDR3 can be traced to other DNA sequences in this sample. The genes are TRBV7-2 and TRBJ2-7; D may correspond to TRBD1 or TRBD2 (6 bases each). CDR3 length: 14 residues. Germline CDR1 reads SGHTA; CDR2 reads FQGNSA. The ends were cut back, 3 bases at V and 2 bases at J, with 11 bases in the middle. The CDR3 is CASSFGGSTYEQYF. The CDR3 DNA reads TGTGCCAGCAGCTTCGGGGGCTCAACCTACGAGCAGTACTTC. The full variable domain, completed using reference TRBV7-2 and TRBJ2-7, is GAGVSQSPSNKVTEKGKDVELRCDPISGHTALYWYRQSLGQGLEFLIYFQGNSAPDKSGLPSDRFSAERTGGSVSTLTIQRTQQEDSAVYLCASSFGGSTYEQYFGPGTRLTVT.

This clone was counted a few times. The identical CDR3 is also encoded by other nucleotide sequences in the sample. The gene calls are TRBV9 and TRBJ2-3; no definite D call. The germline V and J ends were trimmed by 0 bases and 1 base, with 3 bases remaining between them. The CDR3 runs to 13 residues. Per germline, CDR1 SGDLS and CDR2 YYNGEE. In DNA, the CDR3 is TGTGCCAGCAGCGTAGGGCGCACAGATACGCAGTATTTT. It is translated as CASSVGRTDTQYF.

This clone has just one count. CDR3 loop: CASSLWSGVSTEAFF. The DNA for the CDR3 is TGTGCCAGCAGCTTGTGGTCGGGTGTGAGTACTGAAGCTTTCTTT. J is TRBJ1-1 and V is TRBV5-5; no clear D. Trimming left V 1 base short and J 5 bases short, with 15 bases between. Germline V CDR1 and CDR2: SGHKS, YYEKEE (reference sequence). This CDR3 has 15 residues.

The chain employs TRBV10-3 and TRBJ2-1; D may be TRBD2 (8 bases). This CDR3 comprises 13 residues. V gave up 7 bases and J gave up 8 bases, with 15 bases separating them. CDR1 is ENHRY and CDR2 is SYGVKD in the germline V gene. CDR3 protein: CAINRGLVDEQFF. The DNA of the CDR3 is TGTGCCATCAACAGGGGACTAGTAGATGAGCAGTTCTTC.

The V call is TRBV7-9, the J call TRBJ2-1, with TRBD2 matching 9 bases. CDR1 is SEHNR, CDR2 FQNEAQ, per germline (reference sequence). This CDR3 region has 14 residues. V lost 5 bases, J lost 11 bases, and 10 bases stayed unmatched. CDR3 residues: CASSPRVAGEQQFF. CDR3 DNA sequence: TGTGCCAGCAGCCCCCGGGTAGCGGGGGAACAGCAGTTCTTC. Using reference TRBV7-9 and TRBJ2-1 for the parts outside the CDR3, the full variable domain is DTGVSQNPRHKITKRGQNVTFRCDPISEHNRLYWYRQTLGQGPEFLTYFQNEAQLEKSRLLSDRFSAERPKGSFSTLEIQRTEQGDSAMYLCASSPRVAGEQQFFGPGTRLTVL.

This rearrangement joins TRBV4-1 to TRBJ2-7; perhaps TRBD1 as D (6 bases). With 5 bases removed from V and 5 bases from J, the gap between germline ends came to 13 bases. This CDR3 has 13 amino acids. Germline CDR1 and CDR2: MGHRA and YSYEKL. CDR3 region: CASSSIGGNEQYF. DNA for the CDR3: TGCGCCAGCAGCTCAATAGGGGGTAACGAGCAGTACTTC.

The chain combines TRBV6-5 with TRBJ2-7, with D uncertain. Between the trimmed V and J ends, which lost 0 bases and 3 bases, there was a span of 15 bases. Germline values: CDR1 MNHEY, CDR2 SVGAGI. The CDR3 sequence is 16 residues long. DNA of the CDR3: TGTGCCAGCAGTTACTCTGTACCGGTGGGGAACTACGAGCAGTACTTC. As protein: CASSYSVPVGNYEQYF.

The J gene is TRBJ2-1, the V gene TRBV7-9; the D is unclear. The germline V gene encodes CDR1 SEHNR and CDR2 FQNEAQ (reference sequence). The length of the CDR3 is 15 residues. Trimming took 4 bases from V and 2 from J, leaving 12 bases between them. Written as DNA, the CDR3 is TGTGCCAGCAGCTCAGCCCAGGATCCCTACAATGAGCAGTTCTTC. Its protein is CASSSAQDPYNEQFF.

The chain combines TRBV6-5 with TRBJ1-2, with 9 bases fitting TRBD1. The CDR3 loop spans 15 amino acids. The trim removed 5 bases at V and 4 bases at J, leaving 8 bases unmatched. Germline V lookup: CDR1 MNHEY, CDR2 SVGAGI. CDR3 nucleotides: TGTGCCAGCAGTCAGAAACAGGGGGCGTTCTATGGCTACACCTTC. Its translation: CASSQKQGAFYGYTF.

J is TRBJ2-1 and V is TRBV7-2, with 12 bases that match TRBD2. The V and J ends lost 6 bases and 0 bases, in that order; junction bases with no gene match: 12. Germline values: CDR1 SGHTA, CDR2 FQGNSA. There are 19 residues in the CDR3. CDR3 DNA: TGTGCCAGCAGTTCTGCTAGCGGGAGGGCCCTCATCTCCTACAATGAGCAGTTCTTC. Translation: CASSSASGRALISYNEQFF.

About this clone itself: Other DNA sequences in this specimen translate into the identical CDR3. V gene TRBV11-2 combines with J gene TRBJ1-2, with 7 bases identical to TRBD1. The CDR3 has 15 residues. V lost 0 bases and J lost 3; bases outside the gene matches: 4. Germline assignment: CDR1 SGHAT and CDR2 FQNNGV. The CDR3 DNA is TGTGCCAGCAGCTTAGACCCGACAGGGTACTATGGCTACACCTTC. Its translation is CASSLDPTGYYGYTF.

The rearrangement links TRBV7-9 to TRBJ2-1; D gene uncertain. Germline CDR1 SEHNR, CDR2 FQNEAQ (reference sequence). The CDR3 loop spans 15 amino acids. V lost 2 bases to trimming and J lost 4 bases, with 12 bases between them. CDR3 sequence (DNA): TGTGCCAGCAGCTTATCGGTAACACTTTACAATGAGCAGTTCTTC. This gives the protein CASSLSVTLYNEQFF. The full variable domain, rest sourced from reference TRBV7-9 and TRBJ2-1, is DTGVSQNPRHKITKRGQNVTFRCDPISEHNRLYWYRQTLGQGPEFLTYFQNEAQLEKSRLLSDRFSAERPKGSFSTLEIQRTEQGDSAMYLCASSLSVTLYNEQFFGPGTRLTVL.

This clone was picked up one time. The chain recombines TRBV7-9 with TRBJ1-2; D is unresolved. The CDR3 totals 15 residues. V was clipped by 3 bases and J by 3 bases, with 14 bases between them. Germline V gives CDR1 SEHNR, CDR2 FQNEAQ (reference sequence). The CDR3 bases are TGTGCCAGCAGCTTCGAGGCTTTCGCCTACTATGGCTACACCTTC. Amino acid sequence: CASSFEAFAYYGYTF.

The chain carries TRBV7-9 and TRBJ2-7; D could derive from TRBD1 or TRBD2 (5 bases each). The V and J ends lost 2 bases and 2 bases respectively, with 13 bases between them. CDR3 length equals 15 residues. Germline CDR1 is SEHNR and CDR2 is FQNEAQ (reference sequence). CDR3 sequence: CASSLSFGAPYEQYF. CDR3 bases: TGTGCCAGCAGCTTAAGTTTCGGGGCCCCCTACGAGCAGTACTTC.